This entry describes one T cell receptor (beta chain). As yet, its antigen is unknown. The sample comes from a study of cytomegalovirus exposure and HLA in healthy donors. Study-level findings and limits: Presence/absence comparisons presumed near-even sequencing depth among donors. Most CMV-associated TCR beta chains appeared HLA-restricted in a later analysis. Common viral pathogens seemed, in a later analysis, to connect with several of the most significant clusters.

PCR employed 60 Vbeta and 13 Jbeta primers. Profiled with immunoSEQ multiplex PCR; TCRdb holds only in-frame clones, not every one. The sample totals approximately 110,000 clones. CDR3 length equals 15 residues. Germline CDR1 is SGHRS and CDR2 is YFSETQ. V lost 1 base and J lost 1, with 8 bases in between. This chain uses TRBV5-1 with TRBJ2-2; tentatively, D is TRBD2 (6 bases). Sequencing used PBMCs. This sequence was found in a man aged 40-49 years in good health and CMV-seronegative. CDR3 region: CASSLKEGNTGELFF. The CDR3, as DNA: TGCGCCAGCAGCTTGAAGGAGGGGAACACCGGGGAGCTGTTTTTT.